The rows below give T cell receptor beta chains drawn from one sample of a study of blood T cell repertoires in COVID-19. Method: immunoSEQ multiplex PCR; TCRdb's copy keeps in-frame clones and lacks some. The data show more than 350,000 clones, about 89% seen once. Sequencing input: peripheral blood. These receptors all stem from a woman aged 25 to 39 with COVID-19, enrolled during active disease. CDR3s include the opening cysteine and the closing phenylalanine or tryptophan. Each record gives: D gene, J gene, V gene, clone size, CDR3 DNA, CDR3 protein. A D gene is named only where the DNA matches it firmly. Part of the rows lack a size; the others show once, few, many or a class for expanded clones.

D: NA; J: TRBJ1-2; V: TRBV4-3; size: NA; DNA: TGCGCCAGCAGCCACGACAGAGGCGTTGGCTACACCTTC; CDR3: CASSHDRGVGYTF
D: TRBD2; J: TRBJ2-1; V: TRBV10-2; size: once; DNA: TGCGCCAGCAGTTCGGGACTAGAGACAAGCGATGAGCAGTTCTTC; CDR3: CASSSGLETSDEQFF
D: NA; J: TRBJ2-2; V: TRBV7-9; size: NA; DNA: TGTGCCAGCAGCCCATCAGAGAGGGCCACCGGGGAGCTGTTTTTT; CDR3: CASSPSERATGELFF
D: NA; J: TRBJ2-5; V: TRBV10-2; size: NA; DNA: TGCGCCAGCAGGGGGACAAATGAAGAGACCCAGTACTTC; CDR3: CASRGTNEETQYF
D: NA; J: TRBJ1-2; V: TRBV19; size: NA; DNA: TGTGCCAGCGCCATCTTAGACAGACAATACTATGGCTACACCTTC; CDR3: CASAILDRQYYGYTF
D: NA; J: TRBJ1-5; V: TRBV6-5; size: NA; DNA: TGTGCCAGCAGTTCATGGGGGGGCAATCAGCCCCAGCATTTT; CDR3: CASSSWGGNQPQHF
D: NA; J: TRBJ2-5; V: TRBV5-1; size: NA; DNA: TGCGCCAGCAGCTTGGGGGAGCGGGTCCACCTCCAAGAGACCCAGTACTTC; CDR3: CASSLGERVHLQETQYF
D: TRBD2; J: TRBJ2-5; V: TRBV5-5; size: once; DNA: TGTGCCAGCAGCTCGGGAGGCCGGGAAGAGACCCAGTACTTC; CDR3: CASSSGGREETQYF
D: TRBD2; J: TRBJ2-5; V: TRBV29-1; size: once; DNA: TGCAGCGTTGAACGCACTAGCGGGGGGCACCAAGAGACCCAGTACTTC; CDR3: CSVERTSGGHQETQYF
D: TRBD1; J: TRBJ1-5; V: TRBV5-6; size: NA; DNA: TGTGCCAGCAGCTTGGGGCAGGGGGTTAAGCCCCAGCATTTT; CDR3: CASSLGQGVKPQHF
D: TRBD2; J: TRBJ2-2; V: TRBV7-9; size: NA; DNA: TGTGCCAGCAGCCCGACGACTAGCGGGAGTATCACCGGGGAGCTGTTTTTT; CDR3: CASSPTTSGSITGELFF
D: NA; J: TRBJ2-3; V: TRBV3-1/TRBV3-2; size: NA; DNA: TGTGCCAGCAGCCTCGGGGGTGAGAAAGATACGCAGTATTTT; CDR3: CASSLGGEKDTQYF
D: NA; J: TRBJ2-5; V: TRBV4-3; size: once; DNA: TGCGCCAGCAGCCAAATCGCAGGGTCGGAGACCCAGTACTTC; CDR3: CASSQIAGSETQYF
D: NA; J: TRBJ1-5; V: TRBV27; size: NA; DNA: TGTGCCAGCAGTCCACGGAGCCTATATAGCAATCAGCCCCAGCATTTT; CDR3: CASSPRSLYSNQPQHF
D: TRBD1; J: TRBJ1-1; V: TRBV7-2; size: NA; DNA: TGTGCCAGCAGCGCCCGGTCCCCGGGACAGGGGGCTACTTCACCCCATTCCTTT; CDR3: CASSARSPGQGATSPHSF
D: TRBD2; J: TRBJ2-1; V: TRBV7-2; size: NA; DNA: TGTGCCAGCAGCTTACTAGCGGGCAATGAGCAGTTCTTC; CDR3: CASSLLAGNEQFF
D: NA; J: TRBJ2-4; V: TRBV3-1/TRBV3-2; size: NA; DNA: TGTGCCAGCAGCCCCACTAGTACCCTACCCCTGACCAAAAACATTCAGTACTTC; CDR3: CASSPTSTLPLTKNIQYF
D: NA; J: TRBJ1-4; V: TRBV7-2; size: NA; DNA: TGTGCCAGCAGCCCCCGGGGAGGGTCTGGTAATGAAAAACTGTTTTTT; CDR3: CASSPRGGSGNEKLFF
D: NA; J: TRBJ1-1; V: TRBV7-9; size: NA; DNA: TGTGCCAGCAGCTTCGGTAACACTGAAGCTTTCTTT; CDR3: CASSFGNTEAFF
D: NA; J: TRBJ2-1; V: TRBV5-6; size: NA; DNA: TGTGCCACCCGACCCGGACTCTTGGGGAATGAGCAGTTCTTC; CDR3: CATRPGLLGNEQFF
D: NA; J: TRBJ2-3; V: TRBV3-1/TRBV3-2; size: few; DNA: TGTGCCAGCAGCCAAGGGTTGCTAGCTACCACAGATACGCAGTATTTT; CDR3: CASSQGLLATTDTQYF
D: NA; J: TRBJ2-7; V: TRBV4-1; size: NA; DNA: TGCGCCAGCAGAGAAGAACCGGGACTCCGGTCGGGCGAGCAGTACTTC; CDR3: CASREEPGLRSGEQYF
D: TRBD1; J: TRBJ2-1; V: TRBV3-1/TRBV3-2; size: NA; DNA: TGTGCCAGCAGGGGACAGGGGACTCGGATGTACAATGAGCAGTTCTTC; CDR3: CASRGQGTRMYNEQFF
D: NA; J: TRBJ1-5; V: TRBV2; size: few; DNA: TGTGCCAGCAGTGAACGACAGGTCTTCCAGCATTTT; CDR3: CASSERQVFQHF